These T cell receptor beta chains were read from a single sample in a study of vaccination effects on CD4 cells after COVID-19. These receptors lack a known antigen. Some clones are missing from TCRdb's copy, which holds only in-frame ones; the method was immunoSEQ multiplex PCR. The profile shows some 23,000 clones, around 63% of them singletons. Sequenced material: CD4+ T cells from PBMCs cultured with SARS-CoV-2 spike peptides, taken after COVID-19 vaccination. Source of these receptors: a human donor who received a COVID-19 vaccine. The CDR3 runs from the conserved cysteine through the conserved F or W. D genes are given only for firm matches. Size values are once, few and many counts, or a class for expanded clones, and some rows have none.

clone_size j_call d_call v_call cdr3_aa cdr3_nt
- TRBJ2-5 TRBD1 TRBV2 CASSTRTGGGETQYF TGTGCCAGCAGTACGCGGACAGGGGGGGGAGAGACCCAGTACTTC
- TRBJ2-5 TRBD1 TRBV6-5 CAIPPGQEETQYF TGTGCCATTCCTCCGGGACAGGAAGAGACCCAGTACTTC
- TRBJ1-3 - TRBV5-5 CASSLVGISGNTIYF TGTGCCAGCAGCTTGGTGGGGATCTCTGGAAACACCATATATTTT
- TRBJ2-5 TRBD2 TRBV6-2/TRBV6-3 CASSYSGGTQYF TGTGCCAGCAGTTACAGCGGGGGGACCCAGTACTTC
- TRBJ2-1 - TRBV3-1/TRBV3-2 CASSQSAGRVDNEQFF TGTGCCAGCAGCCAAAGTGCAGGGCGAGTTGACAATGAGCAGTTCTTC
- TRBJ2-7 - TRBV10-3 CAITSFPYYEQYF TGTGCCATCACTTCCTTCCCCTACTACGAGCAGTACTTC
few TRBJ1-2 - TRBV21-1 CASTRTGVYGYTF TGTGCCAGCACCCGGACAGGAGTCTATGGCTACACCTTC
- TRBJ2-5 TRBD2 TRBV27 CASRRGVRVSGEGETQYF TGTGCCAGCCGACGGGGGGTGAGGGTATCGGGCGAGGGAGAGACCCAGTACTTC
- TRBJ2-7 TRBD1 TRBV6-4 CASRTRDREGSKYEQYF TGTGCCAGCAGGACCCGAGACAGGGAAGGAAGTAAGTACGAGCAGTACTTC
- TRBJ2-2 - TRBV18 CASSPARGQALAGELFF TGTGCCAGCTCACCAGCCCGGGGGCAGGCTTTGGCCGGGGAGCTGTTTTTT
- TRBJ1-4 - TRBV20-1 CSASTSPNEKLFF TGCAGTGCTAGTACTAGCCCGAATGAAAAACTGTTTTTT
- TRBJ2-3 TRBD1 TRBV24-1 CATSDSKMTGLSTDTQYF TGTGCCACCAGTGATTCCAAAATGACAGGGCTGAGCACAGATACGCAGTATTTT
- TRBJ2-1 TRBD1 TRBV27 CASRTPGGAWQFF TGTGCCAGCCGCACACCAGGGGGCGCATGGCAGTTCTTC
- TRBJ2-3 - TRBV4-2 CASSPGMSSGISTDTQYF TGTGCCAGCAGCCCAGGGATGAGTAGCGGAATTAGCACAGATACGCAGTATTTT
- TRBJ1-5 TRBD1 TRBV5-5 CASSPGTVSNQPQHF TGTGCCAGCAGCCCCGGGACAGTTAGCAATCAGCCCCAGCATTTT
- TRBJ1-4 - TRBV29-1 CSVGQGLEREKLFF TGCAGCGTTGGGCAAGGCCTTGAGCGCGAAAAACTGTTTTTT
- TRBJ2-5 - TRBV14 CASSQGAGAETQYF TGTGCCAGCAGCCAAGGTGCGGGTGCGGAGACCCAGTACTTC
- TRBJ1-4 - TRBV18 CASSPVAGTGTNEKLFF TGTGCCAGCTCACCCGTTGCAGGGACGGGAACTAATGAAAAACTGTTTTTT
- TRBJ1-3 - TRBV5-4 CASSRGYRNTIYF TGTGCCAGCAGCCGAGGGTACCGAAACACCATATATTTT
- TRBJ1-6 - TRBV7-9 CAPPPGAKHNSPLHF TGTGCCCCCCCGCCAGGGGCTAAACATAATTCACCCCTCCACTTT
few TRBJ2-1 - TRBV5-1 CASSLEAGGTYNEQFF TGCGCCAGCAGCTTGGAAGCAGGGGGGACCTACAATGAGCAGTTCTTC
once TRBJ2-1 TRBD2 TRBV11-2 CASSLALTSGYNEQFF TGTGCCAGCAGCTTAGCGTTGACTAGCGGATACAATGAGCAGTTCTTC
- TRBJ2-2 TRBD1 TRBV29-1 CSARAQGPTGELFF TGCAGCGCAAGGGCACAGGGGCCTACCGGGGAGCTGTTTTTT
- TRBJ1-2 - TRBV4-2 CASSQDGVYGYTF TGTGCCAGCAGCCAAGATGGGGTATATGGCTACACCTTC
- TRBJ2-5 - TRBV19 CASSIVSGSRPETQYF TGTGCCAGTAGTATAGTATCGGGTAGCAGACCAGAGACCCAGTACTTC
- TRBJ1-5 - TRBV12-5 CAIVEALSNQPQHF TGTGCTATCGTTGAGGCGTTAAGCAATCAGCCCCAGCATTTT
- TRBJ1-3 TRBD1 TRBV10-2 CASSEWNRGSLSGNTIYF TGCGCCAGCAGTGAGTGGAACAGGGGGTCCCTCTCTGGAAACACCATATATTTT
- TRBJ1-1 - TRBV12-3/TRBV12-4 CASAGTANTEAFF TGTGCCAGCGCCGGGACGGCGAACACTGAAGCTTTCTTT
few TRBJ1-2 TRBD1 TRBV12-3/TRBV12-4 CASSADRAGGYTF TGTGCCAGCAGTGCCGACAGGGCCGGTGGCTACACCTTC
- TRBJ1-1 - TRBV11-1 CASSLGALNTEAFF TGTGCCAGCAGCTTAGGAGCCTTGAACACTGAAGCTTTCTTT
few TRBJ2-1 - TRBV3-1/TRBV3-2 CASSQDFRGPYNEQFF TGTGCCAGCAGCCAAGATTTCCGTGGACCTTACAATGAGCAGTTCTTC
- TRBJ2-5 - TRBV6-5 CASSHGENTETQYF TGTGCCAGCAGCCACGGGGAAAATACGGAGACCCAGTACTTC
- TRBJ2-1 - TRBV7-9 CASSLQGPAGEQFF TGTGCCAGCAGCTTACAAGGGCCGGCGGGAGAGCAGTTCTTC
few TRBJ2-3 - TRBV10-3 CAISGGQGGTTDTQYF TGTGCCATCAGTGGCGGGCAGGGGGGTACCACAGATACGCAGTATTTT
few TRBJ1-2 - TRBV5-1 CASSLAGGEGRYGYTF TGCGCCAGCAGCTTGGCCGGAGGGGAGGGGAGGTATGGCTACACCTTC
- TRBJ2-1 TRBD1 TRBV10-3 CATGQGMHEQFF TGTGCCACCGGACAGGGGATGCATGAGCAGTTCTTC
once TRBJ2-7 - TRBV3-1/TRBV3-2 CASSPSATYEQYF TGTGCCAGCAGCCCCTCGGCCACCTACGAGCAGTACTTC